The rows below give T cell receptor beta chains drawn from one sample of a study of T cells in Graves' hyperthyroidism and ophthalmopathy. TCRdb re-analysed the multiplex PCR reads in MiXCR, keeping a single row per CDR3 protein. The table shows 250,000 or so distinct CDR3 sequences, with 14% to 15% occurring only once. The specimen was blood. These receptors were collected from a woman between 35 and 50 years old with Graves' hyperthyroidism that later progressed to Graves' ophthalmopathy. Both conserved end residues are part of each CDR3. A D gene is named only where the DNA matches it firmly. Rows may omit the clone size; those that give it use once, few, many or a size class.

CDR3 DNA,CDR3 protein,D gene,V gene,J gene,clone size
TGTGCCAGCTCACGAGGGACTAGTAGGGCCGAGCAGTACTTC,CASSRGTSRAEQYF,TRBD2,TRBV18,TRBJ2-7,many
TGTGCCAGCAGCTTAGGGTCGGTTGGCTACACCTTC,CASSLGSVGYTF,-,TRBV7-9,TRBJ1-2,many
TGTGCCAGCAGCCGGAACAGGGAAAAGCTGTTTTTT,CASSRNREKLFF,-,TRBV7-8,TRBJ2-2,-
TGTGCCAGCAGCTTAGGGGAGAACCAGCCCCAGCATTTT,CASSLGENQPQHF,-,TRBV7-6,TRBJ1-5,-
TGCGCCAGCAGCCATACGACAGGAATGGGCAATGAGCAGTTCTTC,CASSHTTGMGNEQFF,-,TRBV4-1,TRBJ2-1,few
TGTGCCAGCTCACCACGAATCGGGGACGCCTACAATGAGCAGTTCTTC,CASSPRIGDAYNEQFF,-,TRBV18,TRBJ2-1,-
TGTGCCACCCAAGCAGGGTATACTGGGGCCAACGTCCTGACTTTC,CATQAGYTGANVLTF,-,TRBV19,TRBJ2-6,-
TGTGCCAGCAGCCCCCCCCCGGGCGCGTACAATGAGCAGTTCTTC,CASSPPPGAYNEQFF,-,TRBV27,TRBJ2-1,many
TGCAGTGCTAGAGGAGGGGGCGATGAAAAACTGTTTTTT,CSARGGGDEKLFF,TRBD1,TRBV20-1,TRBJ1-4,many
TGTGCCAGCAGTGCAGGGACAGCCGCCTATGGCTACACCTTC,CASSAGTAAYGYTF,TRBD1,TRBV28,TRBJ1-2,many
TGTGCCAGCAGTTTAGGCTTACGGCAGCCCCAGCATTTT,CASSLGLRQPQHF,-,TRBV6-1,TRBJ1-5,many
TGTGCCAGCAGCAAGGGGGGGCAGCGGATCAATGAGCAGTTCTTC,CASSKGGQRINEQFF,-,TRBV7-9,TRBJ2-1,-
TGTGCCAGCAGCTACGGACAGCGGGAGACCCAGTACTTC,CASSYGQRETQYF,-,TRBV11-2,TRBJ2-5,once
TGTGCCAGCAGCCAAGACTCACCCGGGACTAGCGGGAAAGATACGCAGTATTTT,CASSQDSPGTSGKDTQYF,TRBD2,TRBV3-1,TRBJ2-3,many
TGTGCCAGCAAGCGATCGACTTCCTACTACGAGCAGTACTTC,CASKRSTSYYEQYF,-,TRBV2,TRBJ2-7,many
TGTGCCAGCAGCGTATCTAGGGGAGGGAACACTGAAGCTTTCTTT,CASSVSRGGNTEAFF,-,TRBV9,TRBJ1-1,few
TGTGCCAGCACTCGACAGGGGAGGTTTGAGCAGTTCTTC,CASTRQGRFEQFF,TRBD1,TRBV12-3/TRBV12-4,TRBJ2-1,many
TGTGCCAGCGGCGTAGACAGCCATCAGCCCCAGCATTTT,CASGVDSHQPQHF,-,TRBV9,TRBJ1-5,-
TGCAGTGCTAGAGCGAGGGGTAGCGCGGTGTACGAGCAGTACTTC,CSARARGSAVYEQYF,-,TRBV20-1,TRBJ2-7,-
TGTGCCAGCAAAATAGACAGGGACCATGAGCAGTTCTTC,CASKIDRDHEQFF,TRBD1,TRBV6-1,TRBJ2-1,many
TGTGCCAGCAGTGAACGGCAGGGCCGCTACTACGAGCAGTACTTC,CASSERQGRYYEQYF,-,TRBV25-1,TRBJ2-7,many
TGTGCCAGCAGTTACTCGGGGACAGTGAACACCGGGGAGCTGTTTTTT,CASSYSGTVNTGELFF,TRBD1,TRBV6-5,TRBJ2-2,many
TGTGCCAGCAGTTACTCGGGAGGCTACCTTACCCATGAAGCTTTCTTT,CASSYSGGYLTHEAFF,-,TRBV6-6,TRBJ1-1,many
TGTGCCAGCCATAAGACAGGGTATCAGCCCCAGCATTTT,CASHKTGYQPQHF,TRBD1,TRBV28,TRBJ1-5,many
TGTGCCAGCAGTGAATCATGGGGGGGCTTTAATGAAAAACTGTTTTTT,CASSESWGGFNEKLFF,-,TRBV25-1,TRBJ1-4,many
TGTGCCAGCAGCCCGCTCGACAGGTTTAGCACAGATACGCAGTATTTT,CASSPLDRFSTDTQYF,-,TRBV7-3,TRBJ2-3,-
TGCAGTGCTAGAGATCCAGATAGGGACCGACTTTTCCACAATGAGCAGTTCTTC,CSARDPDRDRLFHNEQFF,-,TRBV20-1,TRBJ2-1,many
TGTGCCAGCAGCCTAGACTGGGAGACCCAGTACTTC,CASSLDWETQYF,-,TRBV7-9,TRBJ2-5,many
TGCGCCAGCAGCCAATCGACAGGGTCGGGCTCCTATAATTCACCCCTCCAATTT,CASSQSTGSGSYNSPLQF,TRBD1,TRBV5-1,TRBJ1-6,many
TGCAGTGTTCGAACTGGGGCAGGGCCCACTGAAGCTTTCTTT,CSVRTGAGPTEAFF,-,TRBV20-1,TRBJ1-1,-
TGTGCCAGTAGATCCTTGGGACTAGGTTTCGGTGAGCAGTTCTTC,CASRSLGLGFGEQFF,TRBD2,TRBV19,TRBJ2-1,many
TGTGCCAGCAGTTTACTACATCAGCCCCAGCATTTT,CASSLLHQPQHF,-,TRBV28,TRBJ1-5,many
TGTGCCAGCAACCCAGGGAGGGCGAACACTGAAGCTTTCTTT,CASNPGRANTEAFF,-,TRBV27,TRBJ1-1,many
TGTGCCAGCAGTGGGGCAGGAATGAATCAGCCCCAGCATTTT,CASSGAGMNQPQHF,-,TRBV2,TRBJ1-5,many
TGTGCCAGCAGTTTATTTCGTCCGAACACCGGGGAGCTGTTTTTT,CASSLFRPNTGELFF,-,TRBV12-3/TRBV12-4,TRBJ2-2,many
TGTGCCAGTAATCGCGGGAGGGCGATGGATGAGCAGTTCTTC,CASNRGRAMDEQFF,TRBD2,TRBV19,TRBJ2-1,few
TGTGCCAGCAGTCTAGCATTCTCTGGGGCCAACGTCCTGACTTTC,CASSLAFSGANVLTF,-,TRBV28,TRBJ2-6,many
TGTGCCTGGAGTGTAGGGGTTAGCACCTACGAGCAGTACTTC,CAWSVGVSTYEQYF,-,TRBV30,TRBJ2-7,many
TGTGCCAGCAGTGACTATTTTGGGAGTGGTGAGCAGTTCTTC,CASSDYFGSGEQFF,-,TRBV6-4,TRBJ2-1,-
TGTGCCAGCAGCTCTCCGGGACTAGCGGGGACCGGAGATACGCAGTATTTT,CASSSPGLAGTGDTQYF,TRBD2,TRBV11-2,TRBJ2-3,-
TGTGCCAGCTCACCAGGGACGGACCATCAGCCCCAGCATTTT,CASSPGTDHQPQHF,-,TRBV18,TRBJ1-5,many
TGTGCCAGCAGCAAAACACCAGGAATAGTGGAAAAACTGTTTTTT,CASSKTPGIVEKLFF,-,TRBV6-1,TRBJ1-4,many
TGCAGCGTTTTGTTTCGGGGGCACACAGATACGCAGTATTTT,CSVLFRGHTDTQYF,-,TRBV29-1,TRBJ2-3,many
TGTGCCAGCAGCTTCCAAGACAGCATGAACACTGAAGCTTTCTTT,CASSFQDSMNTEAFF,-,TRBV11-2,TRBJ1-1,-
TGTGCCAGCAGTTACCTGGGTCGATTGGTAAGGGGAACTGAAGCTTTCTTT,CASSYLGRLVRGTEAFF,-,TRBV6-2/TRBV6-3,TRBJ1-1,many
TGTGCCAGCAGCTTGGGGGACGGTTCTAACTATGGCTACACCTTC,CASSLGDGSNYGYTF,-,TRBV9,TRBJ1-2,few